This T cell receptor (beta chain) appears in the sequencing data of a study of blood T cell repertoires in COVID-19. Produced via immunoSEQ multiplex PCR; TCRdb's table is partial and in-frame only. The data contain about 300,000 clones, around 86% of them seen just once; the ten biggest clones take up 8.5% to 12%. This TCR came from a woman aged 18-35 years who had recovered from COVID-19. The sample was PBMCs or T cells enriched from blood (not recorded which).

CDR3 protein: CASSHDRYQETQYF. Here the CDR3 DNA reads TGTGCCAGCTCACACGACAGGTACCAAGAGACCCAGTACTTC. The chain employs TRBV18 and TRBJ2-5; D perhaps matches TRBD1 (6 bases). V was clipped by 4 bases and J by 0 bases, with 9 bases between them. This CDR3 is 14 amino acids long. Germline V CDR1 and CDR2: KGHSH, LQKENI.